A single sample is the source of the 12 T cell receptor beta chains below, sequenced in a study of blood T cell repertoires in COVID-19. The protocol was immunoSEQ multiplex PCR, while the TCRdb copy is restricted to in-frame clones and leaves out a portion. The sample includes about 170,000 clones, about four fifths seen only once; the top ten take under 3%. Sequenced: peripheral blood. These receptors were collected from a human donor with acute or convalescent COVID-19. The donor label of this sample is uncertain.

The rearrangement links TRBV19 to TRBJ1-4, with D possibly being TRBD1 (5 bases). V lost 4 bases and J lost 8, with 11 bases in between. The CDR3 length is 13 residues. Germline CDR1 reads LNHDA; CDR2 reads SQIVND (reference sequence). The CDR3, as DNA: TGTGCCAGTAGTACTGGGGCGGGAGAAAAACTGTTTTTT. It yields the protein CASSTGAGEKLFF. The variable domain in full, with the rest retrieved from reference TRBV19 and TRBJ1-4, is DGGITQSPKYLFRKEGQNVTLSCEQNLNHDAMYWYRQDPGQGLRLIYYSQIVNDFQKGDIAEGYSVSREKKESFPLTVTSAQKNPTAFYLCASSTGAGEKLFFGSGTQLSVL.

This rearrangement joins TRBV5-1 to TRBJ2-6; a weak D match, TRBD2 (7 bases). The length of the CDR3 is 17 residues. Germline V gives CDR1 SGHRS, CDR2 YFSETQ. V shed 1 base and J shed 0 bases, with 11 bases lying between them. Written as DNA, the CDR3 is TGCGCCAGCAGCTTGACGGGGGGCCTCTCTGGGGCCAACGTCCTGACTTTC. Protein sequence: CASSLTGGLSGANVLTF.

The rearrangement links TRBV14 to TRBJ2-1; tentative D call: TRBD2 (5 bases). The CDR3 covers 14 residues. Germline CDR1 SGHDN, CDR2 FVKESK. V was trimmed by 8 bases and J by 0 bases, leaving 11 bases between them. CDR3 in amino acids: CASAPGISYNEQFF. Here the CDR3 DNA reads TGTGCCAGCGCCCCCGGGATCTCCTACAATGAGCAGTTCTTC.

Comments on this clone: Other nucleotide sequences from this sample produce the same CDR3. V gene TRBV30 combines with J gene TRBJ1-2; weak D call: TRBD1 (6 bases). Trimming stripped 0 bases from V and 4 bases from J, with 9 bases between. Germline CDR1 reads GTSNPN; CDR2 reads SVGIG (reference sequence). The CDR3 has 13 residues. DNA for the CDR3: TGTGCCTGGAGTGTTAGGGGGTCCTATGGCTACACCTTC. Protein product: CAWSVRGSYGYTF.

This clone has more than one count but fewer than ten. Written as DNA, the CDR3 is TGTGCCAGCAGCCCGGACAGGGATGAAAAACTGTTTTTT. Protein product: CASSPDRDEKLFF. This chain uses TRBV6-5 with TRBJ1-4, with 8 bases identical to TRBD1. CDR1 is MNHEY and CDR2 is SVGAGI in the germline V gene. The CDR3 loop spans 13 amino acids. V lost 6 bases to trimming and J lost 6 bases; unmatched junction nucleotides: 3.

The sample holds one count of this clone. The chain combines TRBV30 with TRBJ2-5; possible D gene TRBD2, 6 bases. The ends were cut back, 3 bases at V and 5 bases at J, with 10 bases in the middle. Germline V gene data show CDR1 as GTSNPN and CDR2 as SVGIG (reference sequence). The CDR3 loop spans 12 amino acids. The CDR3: CAWRWAGETQYF. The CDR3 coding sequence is TGTGCCTGGAGGTGGGCGGGGGAGACCCAGTACTTC.

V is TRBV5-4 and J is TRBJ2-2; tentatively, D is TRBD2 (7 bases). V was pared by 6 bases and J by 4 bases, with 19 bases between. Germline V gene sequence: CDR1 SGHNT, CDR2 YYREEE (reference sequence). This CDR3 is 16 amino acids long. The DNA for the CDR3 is TGTGCCAGCACCGCCGGAGGGGGGAGGGGCACCGGGGAGCTGTTTTTT. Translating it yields CASTAGGGRGTGELFF.

CDR3 DNA: TGCAGCGCCTCGACAGGGGTAAACACTGAAGCTTTCTTT. It yields the protein CSASTGVNTEAFF. The chain couples TRBV29-1 to TRBJ1-1, with TRBD1 matching 8 bases. The germline gives CDR1 SQVTM, CDR2 ANQGSEA. Trimming took 7 bases from V and 2 from J; bases not matched to a gene: 6. The CDR3 length is 13 residues.

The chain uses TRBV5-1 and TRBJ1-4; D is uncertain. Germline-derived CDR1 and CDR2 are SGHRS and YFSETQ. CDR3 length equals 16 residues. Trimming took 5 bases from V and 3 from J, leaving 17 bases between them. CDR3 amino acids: CASSTGPPVANEKLFF. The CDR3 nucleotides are TGCGCCAGCAGTACCGGTCCCCCGGTGGCTAATGAAAAACTGTTTTTT.

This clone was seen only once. The CDR3 DNA follows: TGCGCCAGCAGTGAAGGAGGGAAAACCTATAATTCACCCCTCCACTTT. This translates into CASSEGGKTYNSPLHF. The V gene is TRBV10-1, the J gene TRBJ1-6; no firm D call. Trimming stripped 3 bases from V and 2 bases from J, with 11 bases between. The CDR3 consists of 16 residues. Per the germline V gene, CDR1 is WNHNN and CDR2 is SYGVQD (reference sequence).

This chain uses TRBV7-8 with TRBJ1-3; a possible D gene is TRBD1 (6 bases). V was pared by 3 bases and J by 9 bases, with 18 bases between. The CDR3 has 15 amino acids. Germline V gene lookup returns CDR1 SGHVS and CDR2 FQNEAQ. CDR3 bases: TGTGCCAGCAGCTTCGGGGTCCGGGGGGCTGGCACCATATATTTT. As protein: CASSFGVRGAGTIYF.

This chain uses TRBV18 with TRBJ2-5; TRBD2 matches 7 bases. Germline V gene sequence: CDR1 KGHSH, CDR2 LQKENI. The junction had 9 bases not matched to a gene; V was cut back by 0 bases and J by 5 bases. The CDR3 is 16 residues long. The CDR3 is CASSPPDWGGAETQYF. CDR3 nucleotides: TGTGCCAGCTCACCACCGGACTGGGGGGGAGCGGAGACCCAGTACTTC.